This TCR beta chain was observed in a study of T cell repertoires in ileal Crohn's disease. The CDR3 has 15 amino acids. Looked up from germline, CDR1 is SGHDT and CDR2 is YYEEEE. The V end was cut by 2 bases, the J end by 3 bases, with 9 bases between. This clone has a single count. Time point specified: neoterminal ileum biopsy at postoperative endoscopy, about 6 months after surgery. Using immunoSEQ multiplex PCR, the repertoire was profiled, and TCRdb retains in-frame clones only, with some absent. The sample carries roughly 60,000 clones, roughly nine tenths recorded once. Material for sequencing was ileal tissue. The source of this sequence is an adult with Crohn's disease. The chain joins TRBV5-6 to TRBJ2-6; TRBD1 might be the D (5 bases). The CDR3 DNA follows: TGTGCCAGCAGCTTCTCCAGGGTTGGGGCCAACGTCCTGACTTTC. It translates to CASSFSRVGANVLTF.